This entry features one TCR beta chain sequence. The antigen is undetermined. The entry originates in a study of identifying expanded T cells in peripheral blood. Some clones are missing from TCRdb's copy, which holds only in-frame ones; the method was immunoSEQ multiplex PCR. The sample lists over 100,000 clones; 88% were seen once. General study findings and limits: Across healthy donors, higher total template counts meant significantly greater roughly 2-week count variance.

There are 15 residues in the CDR3. The V end lost 2 bases, the J end lost 1 base, and 14 bases lay between the germline ends. Germline CDR1 and CDR2: GTSNPN and SVGIG (reference sequence). This receptor was taken from a person aged 18 to 70 in good health. The chain is built from TRBV30 and TRBJ1-1; D is perhaps TRBD1 (5 bases). Sequenced: blood. The CDR3 DNA follows: TGTGCCTGGAGTCCCGACAGCACAGGGAACACTGAAGCTTTCTTT. This sequence encodes CAWSPDSTGNTEAFF.